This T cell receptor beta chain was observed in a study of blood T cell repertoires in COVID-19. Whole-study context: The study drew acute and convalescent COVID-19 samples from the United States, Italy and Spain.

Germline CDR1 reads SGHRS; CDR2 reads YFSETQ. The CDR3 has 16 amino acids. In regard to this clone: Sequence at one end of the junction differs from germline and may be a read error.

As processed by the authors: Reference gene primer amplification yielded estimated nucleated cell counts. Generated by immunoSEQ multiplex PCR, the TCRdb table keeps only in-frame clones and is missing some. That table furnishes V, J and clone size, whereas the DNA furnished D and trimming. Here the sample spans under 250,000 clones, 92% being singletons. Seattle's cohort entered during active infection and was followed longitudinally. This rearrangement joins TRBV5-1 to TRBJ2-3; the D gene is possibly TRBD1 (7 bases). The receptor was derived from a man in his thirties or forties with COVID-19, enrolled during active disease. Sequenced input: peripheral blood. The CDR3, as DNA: TGCGCCAGCGAGGAGGGGGCCCGAGGGGGCACCGATACGCAGTATTTT. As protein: CASEEGARGGTDTQYF.